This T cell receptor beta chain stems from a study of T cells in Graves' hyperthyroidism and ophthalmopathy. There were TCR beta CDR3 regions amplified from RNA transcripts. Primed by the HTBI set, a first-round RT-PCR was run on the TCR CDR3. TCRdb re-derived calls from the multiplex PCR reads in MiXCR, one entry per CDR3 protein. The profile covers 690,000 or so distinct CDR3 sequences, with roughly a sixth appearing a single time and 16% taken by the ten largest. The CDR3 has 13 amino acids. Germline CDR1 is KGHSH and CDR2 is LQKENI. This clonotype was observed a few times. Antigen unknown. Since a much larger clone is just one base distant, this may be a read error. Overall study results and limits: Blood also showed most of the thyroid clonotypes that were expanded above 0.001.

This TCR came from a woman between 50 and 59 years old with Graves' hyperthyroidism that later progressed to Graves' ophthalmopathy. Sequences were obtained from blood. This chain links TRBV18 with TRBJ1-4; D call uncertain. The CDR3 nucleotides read TGTGCCAGCTCACCTCAGGACGGTGAAAAACTGGTTTTT. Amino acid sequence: CASSPQDGEKLVF.